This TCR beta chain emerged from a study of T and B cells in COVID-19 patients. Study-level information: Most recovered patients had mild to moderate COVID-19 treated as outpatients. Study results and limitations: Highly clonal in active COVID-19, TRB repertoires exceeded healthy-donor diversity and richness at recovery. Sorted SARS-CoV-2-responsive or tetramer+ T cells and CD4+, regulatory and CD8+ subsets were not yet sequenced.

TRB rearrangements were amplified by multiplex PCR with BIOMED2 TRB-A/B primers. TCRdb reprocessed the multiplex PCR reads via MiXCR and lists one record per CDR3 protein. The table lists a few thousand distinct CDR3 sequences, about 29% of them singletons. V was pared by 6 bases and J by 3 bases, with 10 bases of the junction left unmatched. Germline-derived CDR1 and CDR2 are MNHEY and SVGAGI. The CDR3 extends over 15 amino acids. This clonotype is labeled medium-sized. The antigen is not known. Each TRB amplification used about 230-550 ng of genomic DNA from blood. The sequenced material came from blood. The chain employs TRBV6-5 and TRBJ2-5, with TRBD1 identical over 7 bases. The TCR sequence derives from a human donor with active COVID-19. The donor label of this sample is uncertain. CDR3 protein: CASRRNRGVEETQYF. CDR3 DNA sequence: TGTGCCAGCAGACGGAACAGGGGAGTGGAAGAGACCCAGTACTTC.